This T cell receptor beta chain was sequenced in a study of blood T cell repertoires in COVID-19. At the level of the study: Sample material is recorded as cDNA or gDNA derived from T cells, B-cell-depleted T cells, or PBMCs.

V gave up 5 bases and J gave up 6 bases; unmatched junction bases: 10. The CDR3 is made up of 16 amino acids. CDR1 and CDR2 (germline): LNHDA, SQIVND (reference sequence). In the original processing: The authors estimated nucleated cell counts from reference gene primer amplification. Some clones are missing from TCRdb's copy, which holds only in-frame ones; the method was immunoSEQ multiplex PCR. That table is the source of V, J and clone size, and D and trimming were worked out from the DNA. The sample lists 29,000 or so clones; around nine tenths were seen once. This rearrangement joins TRBV19 to TRBJ2-2, with 9 bases identical to TRBD1. This TCR came from a human donor in a cohort sampled during active COVID-19. The donor label of this sample is uncertain. What was sequenced was peripheral blood. The CDR3 DNA reads as TGTGCCAGTAGTCGCGGGACAGGGTCTACCGCCGGGGAGCTGTTTTTT. It is translated as CASSRGTGSTAGELFF.